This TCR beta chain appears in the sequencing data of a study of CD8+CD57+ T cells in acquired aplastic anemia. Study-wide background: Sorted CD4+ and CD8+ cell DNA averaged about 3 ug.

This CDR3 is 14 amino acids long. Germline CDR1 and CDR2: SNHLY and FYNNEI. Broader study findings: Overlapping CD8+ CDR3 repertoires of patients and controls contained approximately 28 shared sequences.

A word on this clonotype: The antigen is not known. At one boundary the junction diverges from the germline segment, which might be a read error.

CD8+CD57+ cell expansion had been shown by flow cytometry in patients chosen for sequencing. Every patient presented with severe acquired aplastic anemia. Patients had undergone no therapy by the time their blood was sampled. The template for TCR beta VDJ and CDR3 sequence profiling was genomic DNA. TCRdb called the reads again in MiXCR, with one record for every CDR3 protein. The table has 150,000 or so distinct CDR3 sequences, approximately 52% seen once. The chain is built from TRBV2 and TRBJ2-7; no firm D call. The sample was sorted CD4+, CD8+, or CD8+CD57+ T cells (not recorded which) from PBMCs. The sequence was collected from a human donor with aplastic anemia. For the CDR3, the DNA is TGTGCCAACAGTGAAGATCCTCAGGCCTACGAGCAGTACTTC. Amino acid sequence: CANSEDPQAYEQYF.